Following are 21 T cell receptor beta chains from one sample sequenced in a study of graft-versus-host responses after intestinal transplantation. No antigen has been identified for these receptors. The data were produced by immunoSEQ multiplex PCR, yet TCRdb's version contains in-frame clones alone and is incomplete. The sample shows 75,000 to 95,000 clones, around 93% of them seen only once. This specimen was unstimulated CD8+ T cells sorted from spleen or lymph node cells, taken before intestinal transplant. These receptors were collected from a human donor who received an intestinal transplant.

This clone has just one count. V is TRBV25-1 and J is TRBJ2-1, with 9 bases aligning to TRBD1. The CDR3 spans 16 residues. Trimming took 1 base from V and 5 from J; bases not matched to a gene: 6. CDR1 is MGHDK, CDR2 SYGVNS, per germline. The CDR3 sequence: CASSESGDREDNEQFF. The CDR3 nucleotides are TGTGCCAGCAGTGAATCGGGGGACAGGGAGGACAATGAGCAGTTCTTC.

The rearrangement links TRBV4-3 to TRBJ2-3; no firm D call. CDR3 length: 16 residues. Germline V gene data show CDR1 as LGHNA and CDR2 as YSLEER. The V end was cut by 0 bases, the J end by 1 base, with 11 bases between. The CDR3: CASSQDARSRTDTQYF. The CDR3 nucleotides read TGCGCCAGCAGCCAAGATGCTAGGTCCCGCACAGATACGCAGTATTTT.

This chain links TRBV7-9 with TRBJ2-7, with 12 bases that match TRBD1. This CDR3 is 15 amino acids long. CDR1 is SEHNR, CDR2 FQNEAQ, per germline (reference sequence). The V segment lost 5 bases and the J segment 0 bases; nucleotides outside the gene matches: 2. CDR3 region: CASSGDRGLSYEQYF. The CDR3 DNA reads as TGTGCCAGCAGCGGGGACAGGGGGCTCTCCTACGAGCAGTACTTC.

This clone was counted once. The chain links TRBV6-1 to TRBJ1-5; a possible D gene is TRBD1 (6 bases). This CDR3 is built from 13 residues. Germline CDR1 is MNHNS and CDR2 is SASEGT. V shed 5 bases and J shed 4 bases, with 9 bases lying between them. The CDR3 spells CASSTGLNQPQHF. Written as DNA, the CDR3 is TGTGCCAGCAGTACAGGGTTAAATCAGCCCCAGCATTTT.

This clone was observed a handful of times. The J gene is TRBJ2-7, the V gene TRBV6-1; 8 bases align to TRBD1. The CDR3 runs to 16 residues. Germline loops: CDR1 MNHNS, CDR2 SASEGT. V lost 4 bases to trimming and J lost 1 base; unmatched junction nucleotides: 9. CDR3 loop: CASSVVPGQDSYEQYF. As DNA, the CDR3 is TGTGCCAGCAGTGTGGTTCCGGGACAGGATTCCTACGAGCAGTACTTC.

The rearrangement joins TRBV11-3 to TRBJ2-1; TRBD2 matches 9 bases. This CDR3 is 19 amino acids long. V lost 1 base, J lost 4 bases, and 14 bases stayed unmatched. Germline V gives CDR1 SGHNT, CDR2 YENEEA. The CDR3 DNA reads TGTGCCAGCAGCTTAGGTGGGCGGGGGGGGAGCAGCGGGTACAATGAGCAGTTCTTC. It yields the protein CASSLGGRGGSSGYNEQFF.

The CDR3 here is CASSSVASYEQYF. In DNA form, the CDR3 reads TGTGCCAGCAGCTCCGTGGCATCCTACGAGCAGTACTTC. The rearrangement uses TRBV5-6 and TRBJ2-7, with no clear D. There are 13 residues in the CDR3. Looked up from germline, CDR1 is SGHDT and CDR2 is YYEEEE. The V and J ends lost 3 bases and 1 base respectively, with 8 bases between them.

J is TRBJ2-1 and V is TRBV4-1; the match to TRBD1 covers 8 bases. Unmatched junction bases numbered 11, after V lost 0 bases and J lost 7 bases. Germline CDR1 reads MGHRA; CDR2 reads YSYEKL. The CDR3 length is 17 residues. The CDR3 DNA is TGCGCCAGCAGCCAAGAGGACGGACAGGGAAGTGGTAATGAGCAGTTCTTC. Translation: CASSQEDGQGSGNEQFF.

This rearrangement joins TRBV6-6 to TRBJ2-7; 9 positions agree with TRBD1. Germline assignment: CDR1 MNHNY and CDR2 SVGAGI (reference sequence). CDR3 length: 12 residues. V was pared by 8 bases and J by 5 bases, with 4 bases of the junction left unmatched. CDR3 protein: CASRDRADEQYF. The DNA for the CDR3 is TGTGCCAGCCGGGACAGGGCGGACGAGCAGTACTTC.

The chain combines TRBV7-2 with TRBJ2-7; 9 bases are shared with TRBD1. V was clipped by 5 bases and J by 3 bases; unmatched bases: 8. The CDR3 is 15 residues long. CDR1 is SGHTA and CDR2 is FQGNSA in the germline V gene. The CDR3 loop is CASSQLLDRGYEQYF. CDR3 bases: TGTGCCAGCAGCCAATTATTGGACAGGGGCTACGAGCAGTACTTC.

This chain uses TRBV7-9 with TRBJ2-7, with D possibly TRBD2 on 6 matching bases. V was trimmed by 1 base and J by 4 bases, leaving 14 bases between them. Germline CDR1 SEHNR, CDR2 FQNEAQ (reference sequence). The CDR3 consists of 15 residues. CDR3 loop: CASSLEKVGGYEQYF. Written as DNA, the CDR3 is TGTGCCAGCAGCTTAGAGAAGGTCGGGGGATACGAGCAGTACTTC.

The CDR3 loop is CASSTTGSPEAFF. The CDR3 DNA sequence: TGTGCCAGCAGTACTACAGGGTCACCTGAAGCTTTCTTT. The chain is built from TRBV2 and TRBJ1-1; the D gene is possibly TRBD1 (6 bases). Germline V lookup: CDR1 SNHLY, CDR2 FYNNEI. CDR3 length: 13 amino acids. V dropped 5 bases and J dropped 6 bases, with 13 bases sitting between them. Supplemented by reference TRBV2 and TRBJ1-1, the full variable domain reads EPEVTQTPSHQVTQMGQEVILRCVPISNHLYFYWYRQILGQKVEFLVSFYNNEISEKSEIFDDQFSVERPDGSNFTLKIRSTKLEDSAMYFCASSTTGSPEAFFGQGTRLTVV.

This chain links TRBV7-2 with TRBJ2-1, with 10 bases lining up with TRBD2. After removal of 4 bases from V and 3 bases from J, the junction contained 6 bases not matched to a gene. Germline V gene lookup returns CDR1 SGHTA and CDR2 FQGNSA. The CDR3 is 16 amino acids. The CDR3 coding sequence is TGTGCCAGCAGCTCAGCGGGGGGGCCCGTCTACAATGAGCAGTTCTTC. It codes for CASSSAGGPVYNEQFF.

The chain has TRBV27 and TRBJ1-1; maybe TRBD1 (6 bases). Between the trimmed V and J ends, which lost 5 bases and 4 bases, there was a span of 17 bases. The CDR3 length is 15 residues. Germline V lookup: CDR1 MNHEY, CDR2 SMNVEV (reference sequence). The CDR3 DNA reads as TGTGCCAGCAGTCAACAGGGTGGACGGGGCACTGAAGCTTTCTTT. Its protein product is CASSQQGGRGTEAFF.

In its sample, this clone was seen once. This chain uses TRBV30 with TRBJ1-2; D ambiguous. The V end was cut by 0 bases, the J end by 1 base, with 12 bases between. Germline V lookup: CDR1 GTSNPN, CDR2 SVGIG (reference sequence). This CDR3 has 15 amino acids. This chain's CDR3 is CAWSVLRTYNYGYTF. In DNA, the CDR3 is TGTGCCTGGAGTGTTCTCCGTACTTATAACTATGGCTACACCTTC.

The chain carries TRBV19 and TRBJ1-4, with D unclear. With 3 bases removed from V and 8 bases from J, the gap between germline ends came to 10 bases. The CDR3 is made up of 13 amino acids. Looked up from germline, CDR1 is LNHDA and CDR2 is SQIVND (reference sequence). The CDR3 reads CASSITPGEKLFF. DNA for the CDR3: TGTGCCAGTAGTATCACGCCGGGAGAAAAACTGTTTTTT. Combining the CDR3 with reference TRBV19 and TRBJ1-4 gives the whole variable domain DGGITQSPKYLFRKEGQNVTLSCEQNLNHDAMYWYRQDPGQGLRLIYYSQIVNDFQKGDIAEGYSVSREKKESFPLTVTSAQKNPTAFYLCASSITPGEKLFFGSGTQLSVL.

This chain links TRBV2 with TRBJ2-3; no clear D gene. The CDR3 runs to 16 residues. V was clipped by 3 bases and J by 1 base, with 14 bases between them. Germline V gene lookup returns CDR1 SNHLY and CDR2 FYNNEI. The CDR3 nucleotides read TGTGCCAGCAGTGAGGATTTAGCTGTCGGCACAGATACGCAGTATTTT. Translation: CASSEDLAVGTDTQYF.

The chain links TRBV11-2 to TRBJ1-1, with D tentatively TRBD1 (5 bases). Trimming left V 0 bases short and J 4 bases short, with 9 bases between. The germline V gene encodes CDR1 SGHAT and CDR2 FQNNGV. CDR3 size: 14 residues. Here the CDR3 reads CASSLDRGGTEAFF. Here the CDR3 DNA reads TGTGCCAGCAGCTTAGATCGCGGGGGCACTGAAGCTTTCTTT. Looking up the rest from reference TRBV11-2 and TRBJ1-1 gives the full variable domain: EAGVAQSPRYKIIEKRQSVAFWCNPISGHATLYWYQQILGQGPKLLIQFQNNGVVDDSQLPKDRFSAERLKGVDSTLKIQPAKLEDSAVYLCASSLDRGGTEAFFGQGTRLTVV.

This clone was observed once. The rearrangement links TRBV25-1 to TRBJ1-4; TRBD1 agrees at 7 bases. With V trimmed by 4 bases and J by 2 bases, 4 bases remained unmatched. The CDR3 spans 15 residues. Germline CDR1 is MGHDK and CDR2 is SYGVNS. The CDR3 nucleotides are TGTGCCAGCAGTGTCGGACAGGCGACTAATGAAAAACTGTTTTTT. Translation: CASSVGQATNEKLFF.

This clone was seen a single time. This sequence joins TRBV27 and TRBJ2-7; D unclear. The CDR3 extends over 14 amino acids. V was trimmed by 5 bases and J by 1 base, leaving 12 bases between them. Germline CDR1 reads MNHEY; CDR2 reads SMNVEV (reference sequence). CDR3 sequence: CASSPSGPSYEQYF. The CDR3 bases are TGTGCCAGCAGTCCCTCCGGTCCATCCTACGAGCAGTACTTC.

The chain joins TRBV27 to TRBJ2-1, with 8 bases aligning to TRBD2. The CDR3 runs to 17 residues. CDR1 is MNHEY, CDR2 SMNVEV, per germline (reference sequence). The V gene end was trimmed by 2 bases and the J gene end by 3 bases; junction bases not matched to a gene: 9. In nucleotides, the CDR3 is TGTGCCAGCAGTTTAAGGCCGACGGGGGGGAACTACAATGAGCAGTTCTTC. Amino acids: CASSLRPTGGNYNEQFF.